The TCR beta chain described here comes from a study of blood T cell repertoires in COVID-19. Profiling relied on immunoSEQ multiplex PCR, and the TCRdb table lists in-frame clones only, not all of them. The data show about 81,000 clones, with around nine tenths seen just once and around 5% held by the top ten. Germline-derived CDR1 and CDR2 are SGHDN and FVKESK. J was trimmed by 7 bases and V by 3 bases; bases with no gene match: 12. The CDR3 totals 16 residues. The clonotype comes from an elderly woman with acute or convalescent COVID-19. This chain links TRBV14 with TRBJ2-4, with 7 bases matching TRBD1. The sequencing input was peripheral blood. The CDR3 DNA reads as TGTGCCAGCAGCCAGGAGAGTTGGCAGGGGGTGAACATTCAGTACTTC. This encodes CASSQESWQGVNIQYF.